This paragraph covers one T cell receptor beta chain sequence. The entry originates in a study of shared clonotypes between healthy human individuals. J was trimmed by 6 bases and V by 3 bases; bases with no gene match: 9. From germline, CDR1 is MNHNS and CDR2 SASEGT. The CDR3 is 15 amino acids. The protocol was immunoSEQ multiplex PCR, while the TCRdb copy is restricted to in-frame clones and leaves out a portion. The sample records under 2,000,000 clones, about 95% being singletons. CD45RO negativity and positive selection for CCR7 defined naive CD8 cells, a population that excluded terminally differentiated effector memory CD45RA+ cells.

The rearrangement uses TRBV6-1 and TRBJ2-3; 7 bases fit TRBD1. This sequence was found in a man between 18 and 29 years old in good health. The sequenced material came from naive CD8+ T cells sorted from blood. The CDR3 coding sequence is TGTGCCAGCAGTGATGGACAGGCGCCTGAGGATACGCAGTATTTT. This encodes CASSDGQAPEDTQYF.